The next 7 T cell receptor beta chains were all read from a single sample in a study of T cell repertoires in cytomegalovirus infection. One entry per CDR3 protein results from TCRdb running MiXCR on the reads. This sample has around 530,000 distinct CDR3 sequences, with 26% found just once. Sequenced input: PBMCs. These receptors came from a human donor in good health (CMV status not recorded). Some clones in this sample may be carry-over from other donors' samples.

This clonotype was seen ten or more times. The rearrangement joins TRBV6-2 or TRBV6-3 to TRBJ2-6; tentative D call: TRBD1 (5 bases). CDR1 is MNHEY, CDR2 SVGEGT, per germline. The CDR3 totals 17 residues. Deletions cut 2 bases from V and 1 base from J, with 12 bases between. CDR3 loop: CASSYRLTESGANVLTF. The CDR3 DNA follows: TGTGCCAGCAGTTACCGACTGACAGAGTCTGGGGCCAACGTCCTGACTTTC.

This sequence joins TRBV4-1 and TRBJ1-2; TRBD1 is a possible D gene (6 bases). The CDR3 loop spans 15 amino acids. Germline V gives CDR1 MGHRA, CDR2 YSYEKL. The germline V and J ends were trimmed by 0 bases and 5 bases, with 13 bases remaining between them. This chain's CDR3 is CASSQEGGYGYGYTF. CDR3 DNA sequence: TGCGCCAGCAGCCAAGAAGGGGGGTACGGGTATGGCTACACCTTC.

This clonotype was found many times. The J gene is TRBJ2-2, the V gene TRBV7-2; 7 nucleotides match TRBD1. Germline V gives CDR1 SGHTA, CDR2 FQGNSA. The CDR3 sequence is 15 residues long. The V segment lost 2 bases and the J segment 7 bases; nucleotides outside the gene matches: 7. The CDR3 coding sequence is TGTGCCAGCAGCTTACCAGGGGGTTACATCGGGGAGCTGTTTTTT. Its translation: CASSLPGGYIGELFF.

This clonotype was found a few times. The rearrangement links TRBV29-1 to TRBJ1-2; 8 nucleotides align to TRBD1. This CDR3 contains 15 residues. Germline V gives CDR1 SQVTM, CDR2 ANQGSEA. Trimming removed 0 bases from V and 5 bases from J; junction bases left unmatched: 8. CDR3 region: CSVEDHGTGYYGYTF. CDR3 coding DNA: TGCAGCGTTGAAGATCATGGGACAGGTTATTATGGCTACACCTTC.

The rearrangement links TRBV30 to TRBJ1-5; D is undetermined. Germline lookup yields CDR1 GTSNPN and CDR2 SVGIG (reference sequence). The V and J ends lost 2 bases and 1 base respectively, with 9 bases between them. The length of the CDR3 is 14 residues. CDR3 protein: CAWSPSGSNQPQHF. Here the CDR3 DNA reads TGTGCCTGGAGTCCCAGCGGGAGCAATCAGCCCCAGCATTTT.

This clonotype was seen only a few times. The rearrangement uses TRBV27 and TRBJ2-3, with D perhaps being TRBD1 or TRBD2 (6 bases each). The V gene lost 5 bases and the J gene lost 6 bases, with 24 bases spanning the gap. The germline V gene encodes CDR1 MNHEY and CDR2 SMNVEV (reference sequence). This CDR3 is 17 amino acids long. CDR3 sequence (DNA): TGTGCCAGCAGTCCCACCACCCCCGGGAGAGGGGGGGATACGCAGTATTTT. This codes for CASSPTTPGRGGDTQYF.

The sample holds one count of this clonotype. The chain recombines TRBV3-1 with TRBJ2-3; D unclear. The germline V and J ends were trimmed by 0 bases and 8 bases, with 15 bases remaining between them. The CDR3 consists of 15 residues. CDR1 and CDR2 (germline): LGHDT, YNNKEL (reference sequence). CDR3 sequence: CASSQDVSAYATQYF. The CDR3 DNA is TGTGCCAGCAGCCAAGACGTTTCCGCTTATGCTACGCAGTATTTT.